This paragraph covers one T cell receptor (beta chain) sequence. Using immunoSEQ multiplex PCR, the repertoire was profiled, and TCRdb retains in-frame clones only, with some absent. Among about 240,000 clones listed, around 80% were seen once. The data were taken from a study of blood T cell repertoires in COVID-19. Germline assignment: CDR1 SEHNR and CDR2 FQNEAQ (reference sequence). This CDR3 has 17 amino acids. Deletions cut 1 base from V and 2 bases from J, with 12 bases between. The source material was peripheral blood. The chain joins TRBV7-9 to TRBJ2-6; D gene ambiguous. The TCR originated in a woman aged 18-30 years with acute or convalescent COVID-19. CDR3 residues: CASSLVGDSAGANVLTF. The CDR3 DNA is TGTGCCAGCAGCTTAGTTGGAGACTCGGCTGGGGCCAACGTCCTGACTTTC.